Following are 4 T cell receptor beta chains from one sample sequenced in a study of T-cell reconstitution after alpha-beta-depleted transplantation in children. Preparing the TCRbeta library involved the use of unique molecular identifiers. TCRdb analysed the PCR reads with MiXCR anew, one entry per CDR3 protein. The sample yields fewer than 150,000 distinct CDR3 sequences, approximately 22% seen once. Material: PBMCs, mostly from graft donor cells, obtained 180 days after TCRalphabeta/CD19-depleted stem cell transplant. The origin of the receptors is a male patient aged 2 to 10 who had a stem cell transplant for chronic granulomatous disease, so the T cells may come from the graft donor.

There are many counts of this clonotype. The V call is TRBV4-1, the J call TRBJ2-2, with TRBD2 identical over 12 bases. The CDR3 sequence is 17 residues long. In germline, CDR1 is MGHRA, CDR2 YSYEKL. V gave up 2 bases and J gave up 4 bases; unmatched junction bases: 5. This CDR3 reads CASSQPTSGRSTGELFF. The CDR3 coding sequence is TGCGCCAGCAGCCAACCTACTAGCGGGAGGAGCACCGGGGAGCTGTTTTTT.

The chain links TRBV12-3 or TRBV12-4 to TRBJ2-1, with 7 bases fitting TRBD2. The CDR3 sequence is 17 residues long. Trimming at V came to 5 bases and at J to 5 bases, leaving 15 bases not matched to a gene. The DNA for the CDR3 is TGTGCCAGCAGTAACAGACTAGCCACGATAACCAACAATGAGCAGTTCTTC. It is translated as CASSNRLATITNNEQFF.

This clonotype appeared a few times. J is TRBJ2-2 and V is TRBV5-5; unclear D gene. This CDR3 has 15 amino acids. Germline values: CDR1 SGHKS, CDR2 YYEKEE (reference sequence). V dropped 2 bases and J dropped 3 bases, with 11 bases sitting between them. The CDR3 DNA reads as TGTGCCAGCAGCTTTCGTCAGGAGTACACCGGGGAGCTGTTTTTT. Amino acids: CASSFRQEYTGELFF. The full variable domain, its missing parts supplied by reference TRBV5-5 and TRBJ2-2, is DAGVTQSPTHLIKTRGQQVTLRCSPISGHKSVSWYQQVLGQGPQFIFQYYEKEERGRGNFPDRFSARQFPNYSSELNVNALLLGDSALYLCASSFRQEYTGELFFGEGSRLTVL.

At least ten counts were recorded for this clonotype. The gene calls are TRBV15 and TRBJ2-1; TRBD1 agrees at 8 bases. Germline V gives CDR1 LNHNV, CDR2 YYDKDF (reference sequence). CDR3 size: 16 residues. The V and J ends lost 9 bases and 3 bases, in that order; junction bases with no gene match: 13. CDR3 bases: TGTGCCACTGAGGGGCTCGGGACAGGCTACTACAATGAGCAGTTCTTC. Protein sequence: CATEGLGTGYYNEQFF.